Each of the 26 T cell receptor beta chains below was sequenced from the same sample in a study of blood T cell repertoires in COVID-19. Assay: immunoSEQ multiplex PCR; the TCRdb copy retains only in-frame clones and omits some. The sample includes roughly 15,000 clones, approximately 80% seen only once; the top ten take 21%. Source material: peripheral blood. Receptors originate from an older man with active COVID-19.

This clone was seen more than once but under ten times. This chain links TRBV28 with TRBJ2-7, with 8 bases fitting TRBD1. With 5 bases clipped from V and 1 base from J, the junction kept 10 bases outside the gene matches. Germline V CDR1 and CDR2: MDHEN, SYDVKM. This CDR3 has 16 residues. The CDR3 loop reads CASSPTGQGGSYEQYF. The CDR3, as DNA: TGTGCCAGCAGTCCAACAGGACAGGGCGGATCCTACGAGCAGTACTTC.

This rearrangement joins TRBV6-1 to TRBJ1-6; no definite D call. V gave up 2 bases and J gave up 9 bases, with 14 bases separating them. The germline V gene has CDR1 MNHNS and CDR2 SASEGT. This CDR3 is 15 amino acids long. CDR3 residues: CASSERVGRSSPLHF. As DNA, the CDR3 is TGTGCCAGCAGTGAACGGGTGGGTCGAAGTTCACCCCTCCACTTT.

V and J are TRBV3-1 (or the pseudogene TRBV3-2) and TRBJ2-5; possible D gene TRBD1, 6 bases. The germline V gene encodes CDR1 LGHDT and CDR2 YNNKEL (reference sequence). Trimming shortened V by 2 bases and J by 4 bases, and 8 bases separated the two germline ends. CDR3 size: 13 residues. This CDR3 is CASSQLGGETQYF. CDR3 coding DNA: TGTGCCAGCAGCCAATTAGGGGGAGAGACCCAGTACTTC.

V is TRBV28 and J is TRBJ1-5; 11 positions agree with TRBD1. The ends lost 6 bases at V and 7 bases at J; junction bases unmatched: 8. Germline loops: CDR1 MDHEN, CDR2 SYDVKM. The CDR3 runs to 15 residues. The CDR3 region is CASRRTGGPGQPQHF. In nucleotides, the CDR3 is TGTGCCAGCAGGAGGACAGGGGGCCCGGGGCAGCCCCAGCATTTT. The variable domain in full, completed from reference TRBV28 and TRBJ1-5, reads DVKVTQSSRYLVKRTGEKVFLECVQDMDHENMFWYRQDPGLGLRLIYFSYDVKMKEKGDIPEGYSVSREKKERFSLILESASTNQTSMYLCASRRTGGPGQPQHFGDGTRLSIL.

In its sample, this clone was seen once. The V call is TRBV27, the J call TRBJ2-2; 7 bases agree with TRBD2. The length of the CDR3 is 14 residues. Per the germline V gene, CDR1 is MNHEY and CDR2 is SMNVEV (reference sequence). Trimming removed 6 bases from V and 4 bases from J; junction bases left unmatched: 5. Written as DNA, the CDR3 is TGTGCCAGCAGCTTGGGGGGGAGCACCGGGGAGCTGTTTTTT. The encoded protein is CASSLGGSTGELFF.

This clone was seen only once. V and J are TRBV6-2 or TRBV6-3 and TRBJ2-7, with 8 bases lining up with TRBD2. CDR1 MNHEY and CDR2 SVGEGT come from the germline V gene. With V trimmed by 5 bases and J by 0 bases, 6 bases remained unmatched. The CDR3 covers 15 residues. The CDR3 reads CASSLSGTISYEQYF. CDR3 coding DNA: TGTGCCAGCAGTCTTAGCGGGACCATCTCCTACGAGCAGTACTTC.

The chain is built from TRBV7-6 and TRBJ1-4, with D tentatively TRBD1 (6 bases). The CDR3 has 16 residues. Trimming pared 0 bases from V and 6 bases from J, leaving 14 bases between. Germline lookup yields CDR1 SGHVS and CDR2 FNYEAQ. The CDR3 sequence: CASSLAPTGGHEKLFF. The CDR3 DNA reads TGTGCCAGCAGCTTAGCCCCGACAGGAGGTCATGAAAAACTGTTTTTT.

This sequence joins TRBV19 and TRBJ2-3; D may be TRBD1 (6 bases). Trimming cost V 9 bases and J 2 bases, with 15 bases left between them. Germline V gene data show CDR1 as LNHDA and CDR2 as SQIVND (reference sequence). The CDR3 runs 14 residues. The CDR3 DNA is TGTGCCAGCAGGGGAGCGGAGGCCACAGATACGCAGTATTTT. Protein product: CASRGAEATDTQYF.

The chain links TRBV28 to TRBJ2-5; 7 bases map to TRBD1. This CDR3 is 14 amino acids long. The ends lost 7 bases at V and 7 bases at J; junction bases unmatched: 12. Germline CDR1 reads MDHEN; CDR2 reads SYDVKM. The CDR3 coding sequence is TGTGCCAGCAAACCCCCCGGCACAGGGGCGACCCAGTACTTC. Translation gives CASKPPGTGATQYF.

The V gene is TRBV6-4, the J gene TRBJ1-2; TRBD1 might be the D (5 bases). The germline CDR1 and CDR2 sequences are MRHNA and SNTAGT. The length of the CDR3 is 16 residues. The V gene lost 0 bases and the J gene lost 0 bases, with 11 bases spanning the gap. The CDR3 nucleotides are TGTGCCAGCAGTGACTCGTATCAGGGCCCTAACTATGGCTACACCTTC. It yields the protein CASSDSYQGPNYGYTF.

Only one count was recorded for this clone. The chain is built from TRBV4-1 and TRBJ2-5; unclear D gene. In germline, CDR1 is MGHRA, CDR2 YSYEKL. Trimming took 0 bases from V and 9 from J, leaving 11 bases between them. This CDR3 spans 13 amino acids. The CDR3 nucleotides are TGCGCCAGCAGCCAAGATCGAAATCGGGCCCAGTACTTC. Amino acids: CASSQDRNRAQYF.

The CDR3 protein is CASTQGWYGYTF. DNA for the CDR3: TGTGCCAGCACCCAGGGGTGGTATGGCTACACCTTC. The rearrangement links TRBV2 to TRBJ1-2; a possible D gene is TRBD1 (6 bases). CDR3 size: 12 residues. Germline V gene lookup returns CDR1 SNHLY and CDR2 FYNNEI. V lost 7 bases and J lost 5, with 11 bases in between.

The gene calls are TRBV19 and TRBJ2-3; possible D gene TRBD1, 6 bases. V lost 7 bases and J lost 2, with 16 bases in between. From germline, CDR1 is LNHDA and CDR2 SQIVND (reference sequence). This CDR3 is built from 15 residues. The CDR3 reads CASKSSLGHTDTQYF. DNA of the CDR3: TGTGCCAGTAAGTCCTCCCTGGGACACACAGATACGCAGTATTTT.

The chain carries TRBV7-9 and TRBJ2-3; tentative D call: TRBD1 (6 bases). V lost 4 bases, J lost 5 bases, and 10 bases lay in between. The V gene's germline CDR1 is SEHNR and CDR2 FQNEAQ (reference sequence). The CDR3 runs to 13 residues. The CDR3 region has the DNA TGTGCCAGCAGCTGGGCAGGGGTAGATACGCAGTATTTT. This codes for CASSWAGVDTQYF.

J is TRBJ2-3 and V is TRBV15; D might be TRBD1 (6 bases). There are 16 residues in the CDR3. The ends were cut back, 3 bases at V and 9 bases at J, with 22 bases in the middle. Germline CDR1 LNHNV, CDR2 YYDKDF (reference sequence). The DNA of the CDR3 is TGTGCCACCAGCAGTGACACCGGGACACCGACGGGGACGCAGTATTTT. Its protein product is CATSSDTGTPTGTQYF.

The chain uses TRBV27 and TRBJ2-2; 12 bases match TRBD2. After removal of 2 bases from V and 5 bases from J, the junction contained 0 bases not matched to a gene. The germline V gene encodes CDR1 MNHEY and CDR2 SMNVEV (reference sequence). This CDR3 region has 15 residues. CDR3 sequence: CASSLLAGGTGELFF. CDR3 DNA: TGTGCCAGCAGTTTACTAGCGGGAGGGACCGGGGAGCTGTTTTTT.

The chain recombines TRBV19 with TRBJ2-7; 15 nucleotides align to TRBD2. With 5 bases clipped from V and 2 bases from J, the junction kept 7 bases outside the gene matches. Germline assignment: CDR1 LNHDA and CDR2 SQIVND (reference sequence). The CDR3 runs to 17 residues. The CDR3 protein is CASSPRTSGRGAYEQYF. The DNA for the CDR3 is TGTGCCAGTAGTCCACGGACTAGCGGGAGGGGGGCCTACGAGCAGTACTTC.

The V call is TRBV15, the J call TRBJ2-2; TRBD2 agrees at 7 bases. V trimming: 8 bases; J trimming: 4 bases; junction bases outside the gene matches: 10. The CDR3 loop spans 15 amino acids. The germline CDR1 and CDR2 sequences are LNHNV and YYDKDF (reference sequence). The CDR3 is CATLLPGGGTGELFF. CDR3 coding DNA: TGTGCCACCTTACTTCCGGGAGGCGGCACCGGGGAGCTGTTTTTT.

The gene calls are TRBV19 and TRBJ2-1; D is ambiguous. The CDR3 covers 15 residues. V was pared by 4 bases and J by 0 bases, with 10 bases between. Germline CDR1 LNHDA, CDR2 SQIVND (reference sequence). The CDR3 nucleotides read TGTGCCAGTAGTAGGAGCGCCAGCTCCTACAATGAGCAGTTCTTC. It is translated as CASSRSASSYNEQFF.

The rearrangement uses TRBV5-4 and TRBJ2-1; tentatively, D is TRBD1 (6 bases). V lost 4 bases and J lost 5, with 16 bases in between. The CDR3 runs 15 residues. Germline V gene lookup returns CDR1 SGHNT and CDR2 YYREEE (reference sequence). CDR3 residues: CASSPGGPGDNEQFF. As DNA, the CDR3 is TGTGCCAGCAGCCCTGGAGGACCAGGGGACAATGAGCAGTTCTTC.

The chain has TRBV19 and TRBJ2-4; possibly TRBD1 for D (5 bases). The CDR3 length is 11 residues. Germline V gene data show CDR1 as LNHDA and CDR2 as SQIVND (reference sequence). V was cut by 7 bases and J by 4 bases, with 5 bases left in between. CDR3 in amino acids: CASTGKNIQYF. The CDR3 nucleotides read TGTGCCAGTACAGGGAAAAACATTCAGTACTTC.

This rearrangement joins TRBV6-6 to TRBJ2-2; the match to TRBD1 covers 8 bases. Germline CDR1 and CDR2: MNHNY and SVGAGI (reference sequence). Germline trimming cut 6 bases from V and 2 bases from J; bases unmatched to any gene: 8. This CDR3 has 16 residues. The CDR3: CASRPDRGVNTGELFF. The CDR3 DNA reads TGTGCCAGCAGACCAGACAGGGGAGTAAACACCGGGGAGCTGTTTTTT.

This chain connects TRBV7-3 to TRBJ2-5, with TRBD1 matching over 9 bases. The CDR3 runs to 15 residues. Per germline, CDR1 SGHTA and CDR2 FQGTGA. The J segment lost 2 bases and the V segment lost 4 bases, leaving 5 bases of the junction unmatched. CDR3 coding DNA: TGTGCCAGCAGCTACACCGGGACAGGGCAAGAGACCCAGTACTTC. The encoded protein is CASSYTGTGQETQYF.

The V and J genes are TRBV21-1 and TRBJ2-7; TRBD1 is the table's D call and was not checked against the DNA. TRBV21-1 is a documented pseudogene. The CDR3 loop spans 14 amino acids. The CDR3, as DNA: TGTGCCAGCAGCACCTGGACCAGGGGGCACGAGCAGTACTTC. It translates to CASSTWTRGHEQYF.

This chain connects TRBV14 to TRBJ2-3, with 9 bases that match TRBD2. The V segment lost 4 bases and the J segment 2 bases; nucleotides outside the gene matches: 1. The CDR3 totals 14 residues. The germline V gene encodes CDR1 SGHDN and CDR2 FVKESK. The CDR3 nucleotides are TGTGCCAGCAGCCTAGCGGGGGCCACAGATACGCAGTATTTT. Translation: CASSLAGATDTQYF.

The chain couples TRBV7-3 to TRBJ2-7, with 8 bases that match TRBD2. CDR1 and CDR2 from the germline V gene are SGHTA and FQGTGA. Trimming at V came to 2 bases and at J to 4 bases, leaving 13 bases not matched to a gene. The CDR3 consists of 17 residues. DNA for the CDR3: TGTGCCAGCAGCTTAGAGAGTCCTGGCGGGGGGACTTACGAGCAGTACTTC. Residues: CASSLESPGGGTYEQYF. Together with reference TRBV7-3 and TRBJ2-7, the CDR3 gives the full variable domain: GAGVSQTPSNKVTEKGKYVELRCDPISGHTALYWYRQSLGQGPEFLIYFQGTGAADDSGLPNDRFFAVRPEGSVSTLKIQRTERGDSAVYLCASSLESPGGGTYEQYFGPGTRLTVT.